The 13 T cell receptor beta chains below all came from one sample that was sequenced in a study of breast tumors, draining lymph nodes, adjacent tissues. Each CDR3 protein is one row after TCRdb ran MiXCR on the multiplex PCR reads. The table shows roughly 11,000 distinct CDR3 sequences, with less than 60% occurring only once. Sequenced material: breast tumor tissue. The receptor set was obtained from a female donor with breast cancer. Some clones in this sample may be carry-over from other donors' samples.

This chain links TRBV4-1 with TRBJ1-2; no clear D. CDR1 is MGHRA, CDR2 YSYEKL, per germline. V shed 3 bases and J shed 6 bases, with 20 bases lying between them. The CDR3 contains 16 residues. The CDR3 bases are TGCGCCAGCAGCCACTTGCAGTCCGGGATCTGGGATGGCTACACCTTC. Encoded protein: CASSHLQSGIWDGYTF.

The table lists this clonotype with many counts. The chain is built from TRBV19 and TRBJ2-5; 8 bases are shared with TRBD1. This CDR3 region has 18 residues. Germline V gene lookup returns CDR1 LNHDA and CDR2 SQIVND (reference sequence). J lost 5 bases, V lost 6 bases, and 20 bases had no gene match. The CDR3 reads CASRGTRQGLPGGETQYF. CDR3 nucleotide sequence: TGTGCCAGTAGGGGGACCCGACAGGGGCTGCCCGGGGGCGAGACCCAGTACTTC.

This clonotype counts as medium-sized (0.01 to 0.1%). V usage is TRBV7-9 and J usage is TRBJ2-1, with D maybe TRBD1 (6 bases). The V gene's germline CDR1 is SEHNR and CDR2 FQNEAQ (reference sequence). CDR3 size: 17 residues. Between the trimmed V and J ends, which lost 5 bases and 6 bases, there was a span of 23 bases. The CDR3 loop reads CASSQPGHELVGNEQFF. The CDR3 nucleotides are TGTGCCAGCAGCCAACCGGGACATGAATTGGTTGGCAATGAGCAGTTCTTC.

This sequence joins TRBV7-3 and TRBJ2-2; TRBD1 is a possible D gene (5 bases). The CDR3 covers 17 residues. From germline, CDR1 is SGHTA and CDR2 FQGTGA. V gave up 5 bases and J gave up 4 bases, with 20 bases separating them. This CDR3 is CASSPGMGQSITGELFF. Written as DNA, the CDR3 is TGTGCCAGCAGCCCTGGGATGGGGCAGAGTATCACCGGGGAGCTGTTTTTT.

The chain uses TRBV2 and TRBJ2-7, with D maybe TRBD2 (6 bases). V was shortened by 6 bases and J by 4 bases, with 19 bases between the two germline ends. The length of the CDR3 is 15 residues. The germline gives CDR1 SNHLY, CDR2 FYNNEI. The CDR3 spells CASSLGTSTGYEQYF. CDR3 bases: TGTGCCAGCAGCTTGGGAACTAGCACTGGTTACGAGCAGTACTTC.

The J gene is TRBJ2-3, the V gene TRBV7-9; no firm D call. Trimming left V 1 base short and J 2 bases short, with 7 bases between. The CDR3 covers 14 residues. Germline CDR1 is SEHNR and CDR2 is FQNEAQ (reference sequence). Written as DNA, the CDR3 is TGTGCCAGCAGCTTAGACATAATCACAGATACGCAGTATTTT. Protein sequence: CASSLDIITDTQYF. The full variable domain, in which reference TRBV7-9 and TRBJ2-3 provide the parts outside the CDR3, is DTGVSQNPRHKITKRGQNVTFRCDPISEHNRLYWYRQTLGQGPEFLTYFQNEAQLEKSRLLSDRFSAERPKGSFSTLEIQRTEQGDSAMYLCASSLDIITDTQYFGPGTRLTVL.

The chain has TRBV7-6 and TRBJ2-5; D perhaps matches TRBD2 (5 bases). With 1 base removed from V and 4 bases from J, the gap between germline ends came to 10 bases. Germline CDR1 reads SGHVS; CDR2 reads FNYEAQ. The CDR3 is 14 residues long. The CDR3: CASSLELASETQYF. DNA of the CDR3: TGTGCCAGCAGCTTAGAGCTAGCTTCAGAGACCCAGTACTTC.

This chain connects TRBV7-6 to TRBJ2-7; no reliable D call. The CDR3 runs to 16 residues. V was shortened by 1 base and J by 7 bases, with 20 bases between the two germline ends. The germline V gene encodes CDR1 SGHVS and CDR2 FNYEAQ. CDR3 sequence reads: CASSLVRVPNTGEQYF. The CDR3 nucleotides are TGTGCCAGCAGCTTAGTCCGGGTACCGAACACCGGGGAGCAGTACTTC.

This clonotype was detected a few times. V usage is TRBV11-2 and J usage is TRBJ2-5; 15 bases map to TRBD2. This CDR3 contains 18 residues. Germline V lookup: CDR1 SGHAT, CDR2 FQNNGV. With V trimmed by 5 bases and J by 5 bases, 12 bases remained unmatched. CDR3 in amino acids: CASSPTGLAGGQGETQYF. The DNA for the CDR3 is TGTGCCAGCAGCCCCACGGGACTAGCGGGAGGTCAGGGGGAGACCCAGTACTTC.

The chain couples TRBV20-1 to TRBJ1-2, with a tentative D call TRBD1 (5 bases). The CDR3 is made up of 13 amino acids. The V end was cut by 1 base, the J end by 8 bases, with 14 bases between. Per the germline V gene, CDR1 is DFQATT and CDR2 is SNEGSKA (reference sequence). The CDR3 reads CSARVSGSGGYTF. CDR3 DNA sequence: TGCAGTGCTAGAGTTTCAGGGTCTGGCGGCTACACCTTC.

V usage is TRBV9 and J usage is TRBJ2-6; D is perhaps TRBD1 or TRBD2 (5 bases each). This CDR3 comprises 15 residues. With 0 bases removed from V and 2 bases from J, the gap between germline ends came to 6 bases. Per germline, CDR1 SGDLS and CDR2 YYNGEE. CDR3 loop: CASSVGGTGANVLTF. For the CDR3, the DNA is TGTGCCAGCAGCGTAGGGGGGACTGGGGCCAACGTCCTGACTTTC.

The chain's CDR3 is CASSRGKWQPQHF. The CDR3 bases are TGTGCCAGCAGCCGCGGTAAGTGGCAGCCCCAGCATTTT. The rearrangement joins TRBV7-6 to TRBJ1-5; no reliable D call. The length of the CDR3 is 13 residues. The ends were cut back, 5 bases at V and 7 bases at J, with 12 bases in the middle. Germline loops: CDR1 SGHVS, CDR2 FNYEAQ.

This rearrangement joins TRBV7-2 to TRBJ2-7; maybe TRBD1 (6 bases). The germline gives CDR1 SGHTA, CDR2 FQGNSA. V shed 6 bases and J shed 0 bases, with 12 bases lying between them. The CDR3 sequence is 14 residues long. The CDR3 reads CASRVQGFSYEQYF. The CDR3 DNA is TGTGCCAGCAGGGTTCAGGGGTTCTCCTACGAGCAGTACTTC. Drawing the rest from reference TRBV7-2 and TRBJ2-7, the complete variable domain is GAGVSQSPSNKVTEKGKDVELRCDPISGHTALYWYRQSLGQGLEFLIYFQGNSAPDKSGLPSDRFSAERTGGSVSTLTIQRTQQEDSAVYLCASRVQGFSYEQYFGPGTRLTVT.